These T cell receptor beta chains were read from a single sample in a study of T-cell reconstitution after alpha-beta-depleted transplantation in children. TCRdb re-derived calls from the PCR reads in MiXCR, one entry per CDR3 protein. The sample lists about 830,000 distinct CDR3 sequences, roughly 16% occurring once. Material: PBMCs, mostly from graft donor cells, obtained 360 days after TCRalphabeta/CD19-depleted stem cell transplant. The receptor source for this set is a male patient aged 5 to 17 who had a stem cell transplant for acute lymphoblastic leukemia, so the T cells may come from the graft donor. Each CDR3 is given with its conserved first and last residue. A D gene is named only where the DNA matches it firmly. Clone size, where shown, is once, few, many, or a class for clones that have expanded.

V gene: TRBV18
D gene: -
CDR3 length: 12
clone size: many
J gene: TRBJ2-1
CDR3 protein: CASSPEYNEQFF
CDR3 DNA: TGTGCCAGCTCACCAGAGTACAATGAGCAGTTCTTC

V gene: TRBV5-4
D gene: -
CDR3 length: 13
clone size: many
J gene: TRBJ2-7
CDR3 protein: CASSFDRSYEQYF
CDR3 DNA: TGTGCCAGCAGTTTCGACAGATCCTACGAGCAGTACTTC

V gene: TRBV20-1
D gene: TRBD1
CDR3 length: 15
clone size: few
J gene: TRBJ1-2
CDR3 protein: CSVWDRAESNYGYTF
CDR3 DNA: TGCAGTGTTTGGGACAGGGCTGAATCTAACTATGGCTACACCTTC

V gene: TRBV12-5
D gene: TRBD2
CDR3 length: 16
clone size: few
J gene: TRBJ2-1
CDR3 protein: CASGPPASGTYNEQFF
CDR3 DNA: TGTGCTAGTGGTCCCCCGGCTAGCGGCACCTACAATGAGCAGTTCTTC

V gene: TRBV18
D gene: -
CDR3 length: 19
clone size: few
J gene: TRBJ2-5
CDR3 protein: CASSLYRWNPLLEDETQYF
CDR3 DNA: TGTGCCAGCTCCCTGTATCGCTGGAATCCCCTTCTGGAAGACGAGACCCAGTACTTC

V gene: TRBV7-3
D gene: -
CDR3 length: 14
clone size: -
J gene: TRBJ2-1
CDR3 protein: CASSSMGLDNEQFF
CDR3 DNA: TGTGCCAGCAGCTCCATGGGCCTTGACAATGAGCAGTTCTTC

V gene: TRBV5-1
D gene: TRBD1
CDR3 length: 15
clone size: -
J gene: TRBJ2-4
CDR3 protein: CASGHTGTGENIQYF
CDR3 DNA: TGCGCCAGCGGACACACCGGGACAGGGGAAAACATTCAGTACTTC

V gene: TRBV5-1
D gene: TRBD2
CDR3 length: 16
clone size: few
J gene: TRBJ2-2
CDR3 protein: CASSLQASGTTGELFF
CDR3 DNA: TGCGCCAGCAGCTTGCAGGCTAGCGGGACCACCGGGGAGCTGTTTTTT

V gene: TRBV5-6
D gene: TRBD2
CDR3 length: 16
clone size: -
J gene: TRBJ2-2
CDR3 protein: CASSPGGLPNTGELFF
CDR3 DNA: TGTGCCAGCAGCCCGGGAGGGCTCCCGAACACCGGGGAGCTGTTTTTT

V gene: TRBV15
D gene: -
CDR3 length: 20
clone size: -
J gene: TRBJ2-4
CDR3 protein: CATTPMTRVTQGLAKNIQYF
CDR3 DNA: TGTGCCACCACCCCAATGACCAGGGTGACTCAAGGACTAGCCAAAAACATTCAGTACTTC

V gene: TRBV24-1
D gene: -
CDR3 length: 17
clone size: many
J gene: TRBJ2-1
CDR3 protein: CATSDPGTGRSYNEQFF
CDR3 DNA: TGTGCCACCAGTGACCCCGGGACGGGGAGGTCCTACAATGAGCAGTTCTTC

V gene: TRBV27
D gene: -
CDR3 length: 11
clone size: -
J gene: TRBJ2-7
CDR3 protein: CASREFGEQYF
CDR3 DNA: TGTGCCAGCAGAGAGTTTGGGGAGCAGTACTTC

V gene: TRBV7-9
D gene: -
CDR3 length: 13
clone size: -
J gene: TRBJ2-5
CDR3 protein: CASSARPQETQYF
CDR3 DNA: TGTGCCAGCAGCGCACGGCCACAAGAGACCCAGTACTTC

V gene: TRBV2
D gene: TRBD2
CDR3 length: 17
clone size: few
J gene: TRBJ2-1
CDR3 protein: CASSDTSGRPHYNEQFF
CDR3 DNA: TGTGCCAGCAGTGATACTAGCGGGAGGCCCCACTACAATGAGCAGTTCTTC

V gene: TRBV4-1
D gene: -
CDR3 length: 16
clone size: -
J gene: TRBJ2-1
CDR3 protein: CASSQVNTWWDNEQFF
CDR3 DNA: TGCGCCAGCAGCCAAGTTAACACCTGGTGGGACAATGAGCAGTTCTTC

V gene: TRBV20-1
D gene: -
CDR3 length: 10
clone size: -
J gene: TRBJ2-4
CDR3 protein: CSATKNIQYF
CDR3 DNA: TGCAGTGCTACCAAAAACATTCAGTACTTC

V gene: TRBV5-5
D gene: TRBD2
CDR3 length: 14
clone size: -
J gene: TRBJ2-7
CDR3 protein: CASSWTSGTGEQYF
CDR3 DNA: TGTGCCAGCAGCTGGACTAGCGGGACCGGCGAGCAGTACTTC

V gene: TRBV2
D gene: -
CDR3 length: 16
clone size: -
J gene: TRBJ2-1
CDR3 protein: CASSDRRRASYNEQFF
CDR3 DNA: TGTGCCAGCAGTGACCGGCGTCGAGCGTCCTACAATGAGCAGTTCTTC

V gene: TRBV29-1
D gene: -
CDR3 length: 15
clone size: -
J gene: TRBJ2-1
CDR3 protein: CSVERGQALYNEQFF
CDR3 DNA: TGCAGCGTTGAAAGAGGGCAGGCCCTTTACAATGAGCAGTTCTTC

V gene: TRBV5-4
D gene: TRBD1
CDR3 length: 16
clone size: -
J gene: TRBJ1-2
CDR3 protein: CASSFGQGATFYGYTF
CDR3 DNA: TGTGCCAGCAGTTTCGGACAGGGGGCCACTTTCTATGGCTACACCTTC

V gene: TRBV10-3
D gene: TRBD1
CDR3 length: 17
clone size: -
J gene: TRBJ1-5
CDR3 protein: CAISDNSRQGKNQPQHF
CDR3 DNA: TGTGCCATCAGTGACAATTCGAGACAGGGCAAAAATCAGCCCCAGCATTTT

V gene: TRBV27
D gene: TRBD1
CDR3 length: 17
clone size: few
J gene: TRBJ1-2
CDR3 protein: CASSPDRGYSHYYGYTF
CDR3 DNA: TGTGCCAGCAGCCCGGACAGGGGATACTCCCATTACTATGGCTACACCTTC

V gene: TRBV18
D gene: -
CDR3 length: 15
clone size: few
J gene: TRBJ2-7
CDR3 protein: CASSLLPLPYYEQYF
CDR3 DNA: TGTGCCAGCTCACTCCTCCCTCTTCCCTACTACGAGCAGTACTTC

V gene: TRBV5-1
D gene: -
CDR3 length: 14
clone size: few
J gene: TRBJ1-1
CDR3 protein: CASSSPLSNTEAFF
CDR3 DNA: TGCGCCAGCAGCTCCCCACTGTCGAACACTGAAGCTTTCTTT

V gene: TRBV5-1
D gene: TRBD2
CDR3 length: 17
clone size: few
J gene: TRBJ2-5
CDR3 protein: CASSLVPAGGPQETQYF
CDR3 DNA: TGCGCCAGCAGCTTGGTTCCAGCGGGAGGTCCCCAAGAGACCCAGTACTTC

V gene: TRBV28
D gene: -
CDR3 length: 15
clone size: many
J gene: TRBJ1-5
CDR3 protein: CASSLVGARNQPQHF
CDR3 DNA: TGTGCCAGCAGTCTGGTAGGGGCTCGGAATCAGCCCCAGCATTTT

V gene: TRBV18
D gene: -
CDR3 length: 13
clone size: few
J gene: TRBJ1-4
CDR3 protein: CASSPFLDEKLFF
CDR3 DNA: TGTGCCAGCTCACCATTTCTAGATGAAAAACTGTTTTTT

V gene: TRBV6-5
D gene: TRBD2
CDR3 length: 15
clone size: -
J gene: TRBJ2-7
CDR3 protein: CASSLTSGSVSEQYF
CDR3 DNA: TGTGCCAGCAGTTTAACTAGCGGGAGTGTAAGTGAGCAGTACTTC

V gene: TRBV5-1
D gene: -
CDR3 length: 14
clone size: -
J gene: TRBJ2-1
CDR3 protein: CASSLLSTDNEQFF
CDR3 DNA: TGCGCCAGCAGCTTACTCTCGACAGACAATGAGCAGTTCTTC

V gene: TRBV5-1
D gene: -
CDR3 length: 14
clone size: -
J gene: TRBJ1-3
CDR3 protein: CASSLDWDGNTIYF
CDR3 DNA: TGCGCCAGCAGCTTGGACTGGGACGGAAACACCATATATTTT

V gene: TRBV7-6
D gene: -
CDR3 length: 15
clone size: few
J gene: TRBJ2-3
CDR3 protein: CASTLLGGNTDTQYF
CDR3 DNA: TGTGCCAGCACCCTTCTCGGCGGGAATACAGATACGCAGTATTTT

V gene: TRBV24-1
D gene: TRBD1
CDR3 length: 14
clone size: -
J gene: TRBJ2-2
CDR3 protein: CATSGTGGFGELFF
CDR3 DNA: TGTGCCACCAGCGGAACAGGGGGATTCGGGGAGCTGTTTTTT

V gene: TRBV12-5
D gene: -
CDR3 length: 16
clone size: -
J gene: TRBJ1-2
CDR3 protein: CASGLVPAGANYGYTF
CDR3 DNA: TGTGCTAGTGGTTTGGTACCGGCCGGGGCTAACTATGGCTACACCTTC

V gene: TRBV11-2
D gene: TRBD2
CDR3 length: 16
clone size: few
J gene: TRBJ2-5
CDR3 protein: CASTWASGRMVETQYF
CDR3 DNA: TGTGCCAGCACCTGGGCTAGCGGGAGGATGGTGGAGACCCAGTACTTC

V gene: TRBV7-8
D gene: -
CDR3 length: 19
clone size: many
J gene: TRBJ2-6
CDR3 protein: CASSLESDGLVSGANVLTF
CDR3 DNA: TGTGCCAGCAGCTTGGAAAGTGATGGACTCGTATCTGGGGCCAACGTCCTGACTTTC

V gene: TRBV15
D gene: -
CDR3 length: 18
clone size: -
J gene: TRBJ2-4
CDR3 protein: CATSRVDGTQVAKNIQYF
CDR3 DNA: TGTGCCACCAGCAGAGTTGACGGGACTCAAGTAGCCAAAAACATTCAGTACTTC

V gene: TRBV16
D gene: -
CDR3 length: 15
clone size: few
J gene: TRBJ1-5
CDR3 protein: CASSPPGWGNQPQHF
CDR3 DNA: TGTGCCAGCAGCCCCCCGGGGTGGGGGAATCAGCCCCAGCATTTT

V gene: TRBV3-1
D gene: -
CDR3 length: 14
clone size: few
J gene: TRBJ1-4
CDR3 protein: CASRPLGTNEKLFF
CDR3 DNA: TGTGCCAGCAGGCCCCTCGGAACTAATGAAAAACTGTTTTTT

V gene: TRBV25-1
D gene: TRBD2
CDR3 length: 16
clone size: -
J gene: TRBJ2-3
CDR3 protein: CASSEASGSVLDTQYF
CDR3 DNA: TGTGCCAGCAGTGAGGCTAGCGGGAGTGTGTTGGATACGCAGTATTTT

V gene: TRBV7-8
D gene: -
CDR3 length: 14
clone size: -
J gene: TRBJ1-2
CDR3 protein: CASSQRQSPYGYTF
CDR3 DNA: TGTGCCAGCAGCCAACGACAGAGTCCCTATGGCTACACCTTC

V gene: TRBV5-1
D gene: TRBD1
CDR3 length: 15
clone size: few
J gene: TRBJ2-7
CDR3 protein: CASSKRQGDTYEQYF
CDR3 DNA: TGCGCCAGCAGCAAAAGACAGGGGGACACCTACGAGCAGTACTTC

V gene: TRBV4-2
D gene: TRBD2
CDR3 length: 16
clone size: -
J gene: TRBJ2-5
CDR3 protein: CASSQGGGAYQETQYF
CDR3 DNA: TGTGCCAGCAGCCAAGGGGGAGGGGCGTACCAAGAGACCCAGTACTTC

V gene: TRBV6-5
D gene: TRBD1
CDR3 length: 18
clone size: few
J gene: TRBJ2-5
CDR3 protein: CASSRRTGGNMRRETQYF
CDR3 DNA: TGTGCCAGCAGCCGCCGGACAGGGGGCAATATGCGGCGAGAGACCCAGTACTTC

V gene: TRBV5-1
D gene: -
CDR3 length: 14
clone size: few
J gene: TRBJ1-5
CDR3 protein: CASSLGAGLQPQHF
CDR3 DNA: TGCGCCAGCAGCTTAGGGGCAGGGTTGCAGCCCCAGCATTTT

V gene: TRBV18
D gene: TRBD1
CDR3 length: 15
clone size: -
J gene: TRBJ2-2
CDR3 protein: CASSSGQGNTGELFF
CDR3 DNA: TGTGCCAGCTCATCGGGACAGGGGAACACCGGGGAGCTGTTTTTT

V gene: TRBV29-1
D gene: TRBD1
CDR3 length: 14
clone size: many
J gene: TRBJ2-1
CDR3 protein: CSAEGQEVYNEQFF
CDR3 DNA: TGCAGCGCCGAGGGACAGGAGGTCTACAATGAGCAGTTCTTC

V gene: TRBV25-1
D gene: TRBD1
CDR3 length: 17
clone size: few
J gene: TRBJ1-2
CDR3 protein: CASSELGRGQPNYGYTF
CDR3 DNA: TGTGCCAGCAGTGAATTGGGCAGGGGGCAACCTAACTATGGCTACACCTTC

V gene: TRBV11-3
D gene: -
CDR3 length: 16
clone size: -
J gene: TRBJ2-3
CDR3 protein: CASSLWTASPTDTQYF
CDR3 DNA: TGTGCCAGCAGCTTATGGACAGCTTCCCCCACAGATACGCAGTATTTT

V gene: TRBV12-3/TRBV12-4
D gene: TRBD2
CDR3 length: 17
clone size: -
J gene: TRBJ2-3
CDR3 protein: CASRGLAGGPGTDTQYF
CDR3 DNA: TGTGCCAGCAGGGGACTAGCGGGAGGGCCGGGCACAGATACGCAGTATTTT

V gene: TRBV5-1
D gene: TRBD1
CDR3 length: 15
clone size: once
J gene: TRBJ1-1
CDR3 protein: CASSSQDRAGTEAFF
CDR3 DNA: TGCGCCAGCAGCTCCCAGGACAGGGCGGGCACTGAAGCTTTCTTT

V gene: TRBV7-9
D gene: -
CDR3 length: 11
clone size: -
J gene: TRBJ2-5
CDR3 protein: CASSQQMKKWF
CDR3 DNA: TGTGCCAGCAGCCAACAGATGAAGAAGTGGTTC

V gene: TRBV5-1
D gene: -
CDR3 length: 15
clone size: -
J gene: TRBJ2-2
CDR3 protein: CASSFPGGSTGELFF
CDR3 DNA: TGCGCCAGCAGCTTTCCCGGCGGATCCACCGGGGAGCTGTTTTTT

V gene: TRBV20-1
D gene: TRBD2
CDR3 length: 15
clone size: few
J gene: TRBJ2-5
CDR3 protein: CSARGPSGREETQYF
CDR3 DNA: TGCAGTGCTAGAGGACCTAGCGGGAGGGAAGAGACCCAGTACTTC

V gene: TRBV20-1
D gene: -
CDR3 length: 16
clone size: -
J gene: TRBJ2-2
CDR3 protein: CSARYGGWGNTGELFF
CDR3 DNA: TGCAGTGCTAGATATGGGGGTTGGGGGAACACCGGGGAGCTGTTTTTT

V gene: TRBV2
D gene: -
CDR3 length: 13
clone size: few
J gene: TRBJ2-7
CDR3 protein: CASSEGGVYEQYF
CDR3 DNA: TGTGCCAGCAGTGAAGGAGGGGTCTACGAGCAGTACTTC

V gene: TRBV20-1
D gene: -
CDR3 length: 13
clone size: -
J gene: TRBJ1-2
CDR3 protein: CSARDGSNYGYTF
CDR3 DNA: TGCAGTGCTAGAGATGGGAGTAACTATGGCTACACCTTC

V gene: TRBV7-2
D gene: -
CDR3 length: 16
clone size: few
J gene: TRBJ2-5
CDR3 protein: CASSFNAAGVEETQYF
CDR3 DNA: TGTGCCAGCAGCTTCAATGCAGCAGGGGTGGAGGAGACCCAGTACTTC